Below, 9 T cell receptor beta chains from the same sample are listed, as sequenced in a study of blood T cell repertoires in COVID-19. Assay: immunoSEQ multiplex PCR; the TCRdb copy retains only in-frame clones and omits some. This sample has roughly 52,000 clones, with approximately 88% found just once. The sample consisted of peripheral blood. The receptors were sampled from a man in his forties or fifties with COVID-19, enrolled during active disease.

The chain links TRBV7-2 to TRBJ1-2, with TRBD1 matching over 8 bases. Looked up from germline, CDR1 is SGHTA and CDR2 is FQGNSA. V was pared by 4 bases and J by 0 bases, with 4 bases of the junction left unmatched. The length of the CDR3 is 15 residues. In nucleotides, the CDR3 is TGTGCCAGCAGCTCCCGGGACAGGTCTAACTATGGCTACACCTTC. Protein: CASSSRDRSNYGYTF. Full variable domain (remainder filled in from reference TRBV7-2 and TRBJ1-2): GAGVSQSPSNKVTEKGKDVELRCDPISGHTALYWYRQSLGQGLEFLIYFQGNSAPDKSGLPSDRFSAERTGGSVSTLTIQRTQQEDSAVYLCASSSRDRSNYGYTFGSGTRLTVV.

In this sample, this clone turned up once. This chain connects TRBV11-1 to TRBJ2-7; 8 nucleotides match TRBD1. The junction had 6 bases not matched to a gene; V was cut back by 5 bases and J by 0 bases. Germline CDR1 and CDR2: SGHAT and FQDESV (reference sequence). This CDR3 comprises 15 residues. The CDR3 here is CASSPGQAYSYEQYF. CDR3 DNA: TGTGCCAGCAGCCCGGGACAGGCTTACTCCTACGAGCAGTACTTC.

The rearrangement links TRBV18 to TRBJ2-7; tentatively, D is TRBD2 (6 bases). Germline values: CDR1 KGHSH, CDR2 LQKENI. This CDR3 comprises 12 residues. V lost 1 base to trimming and J lost 6 bases, with 7 bases between them. In nucleotides, the CDR3 is TGTGCCAGCTCACCACTCGGGGGCGAGCAGTACTTC. It specifies CASSPLGGEQYF.

The V and J genes are TRBV6-6 and TRBJ2-2; TRBD2 matches 13 bases. In germline, CDR1 is MNHNY, CDR2 SVGAGI (reference sequence). V was clipped by 5 bases and J by 0 bases; unmatched bases: 6. The CDR3 has 18 amino acids. The CDR3 loop reads CASSLTGTSGANTGELFF. In DNA, the CDR3 is TGTGCCAGCAGTCTTACCGGGACTAGCGGGGCGAACACCGGGGAGCTGTTTTTT.

This rearrangement joins TRBV5-1 to TRBJ1-3; no reliable D call. Looked up from germline, CDR1 is SGHRS and CDR2 is YFSETQ. Trimming pared 0 bases from V and 0 bases from J, leaving 13 bases between. The CDR3 contains 17 residues. CDR3 nucleotides: TGCGCCAGCAGCTTGGACGGAGGGTCGACCTCTGGAAACACCATATATTTT. This sequence encodes CASSLDGGSTSGNTIYF.

The chain joins TRBV6-2 or TRBV6-3 to TRBJ2-3; 7 bases line up with TRBD2. CDR3 length equals 18 residues. Germline CDR1 reads MNHEY; CDR2 reads SVGEGT. The V and J ends lost 4 bases and 3 bases, in that order; junction bases with no gene match: 16. In DNA, the CDR3 is TGTGCCAGCAGTTCTAATCGAGTGGGGCGGGAGTTTACAGATACGCAGTATTTT. Translating it yields CASSSNRVGREFTDTQYF.

This clone was recorded once. V gene TRBV30 combines with J gene TRBJ1-6; tentative D call: TRBD1 (5 bases). Germline lookup yields CDR1 GTSNPN and CDR2 SVGIG (reference sequence). There are 14 residues in the CDR3. Between the trimmed V and J ends, which lost 4 bases and 11 bases, there was a span of 18 bases. CDR3 sequence (DNA): TGTGCCTGGATGCAGGGCCCCGCGCCCACACCCCTCCACTTT. This translates into CAWMQGPAPTPLHF. The full variable domain, in which reference TRBV30 and TRBJ1-6 provide the parts outside the CDR3, is SQTIHQWPATLVQPVGSPLSLECTVEGTSNPNLYWYRQAAGRGLQLLFYSVGIGQISSEVPQNLSASRPQDRQFILSSKKLLLSDSGFYLCAWMQGPAPTPLHFGNGTRLTVT.

The chain couples TRBV5-1 to TRBJ1-6, with 8 nucleotides matching TRBD1. Germline V gives CDR1 SGHRS, CDR2 YFSETQ. Trimming at V came to 0 bases and at J to 9 bases, leaving 5 bases not matched to a gene. The CDR3 length is 15 residues. CDR3 amino acids: CASSLDGQGGSPLHF. Written as DNA, the CDR3 is TGCGCCAGCAGCTTGGACGGACAGGGCGGTTCACCCCTCCACTTT.

The chain has TRBV12-3 or TRBV12-4 and TRBJ1-1; 8 bases align to TRBD1. The CDR3 consists of 12 residues. V shed 5 bases, J shed 9 bases, and the junction held 5 bases outside the gene matches. The CDR3 is CASSLRTGKAFF. The CDR3 coding sequence is TGTGCCAGCAGTCTAAGGACAGGGAAAGCTTTCTTT.